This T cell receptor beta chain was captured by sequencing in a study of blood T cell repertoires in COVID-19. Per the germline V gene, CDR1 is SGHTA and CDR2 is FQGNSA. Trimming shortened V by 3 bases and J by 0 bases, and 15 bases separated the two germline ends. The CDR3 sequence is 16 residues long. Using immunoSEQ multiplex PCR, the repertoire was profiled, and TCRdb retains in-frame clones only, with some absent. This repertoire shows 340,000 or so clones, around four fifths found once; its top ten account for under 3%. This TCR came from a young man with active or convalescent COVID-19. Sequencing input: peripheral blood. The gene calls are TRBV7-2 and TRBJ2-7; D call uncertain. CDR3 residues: CASSFPRRWSSYEQYF. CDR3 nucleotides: TGTGCCAGCAGCTTCCCTCGACGGTGGAGCTCCTACGAGCAGTACTTC.